This entry lists 10 T cell receptor beta chains sequenced from one sample in a study of T cell changes during pregnancy in multiple sclerosis. TCRdb's copy holds only in-frame clones and misses some; the assay was immunoSEQ multiplex PCR. The sample gives 40,000 to 50,000 clones, 89% of which show up once; approximately 0.61% is in the top ten. Sample: CD4+ T cells from peripheral blood mononuclear cells, taken in the first trimester of pregnancy. These receptors were obtained from a female donor with multiple sclerosis, enrolled in a pregnancy study.

This chain connects TRBV27 to TRBJ2-7, with unresolved D. This CDR3 is built from 13 residues. Germline assignment: CDR1 MNHEY and CDR2 SMNVEV (reference sequence). The V and J ends lost 4 bases and 0 bases respectively, with 7 bases between them. The chain's CDR3 is CASSSRSSYEQYF. DNA of the CDR3: TGTGCCAGCAGTTCTAGGAGCTCCTACGAGCAGTACTTC.

The V and J genes are TRBV20-1 and TRBJ2-5; D may be TRBD2 (5 bases). CDR1 is DFQATT and CDR2 is SNEGSKA in the germline V gene (reference sequence). The CDR3 has 10 residues. Deletions cut 6 bases from V and 5 bases from J, with 7 bases between. CDR3 nucleotide sequence: TGCAGTGCCTCGGGGGAGACCCAGTACTTC. Protein sequence: CSASGETQYF.

The chain has TRBV9 and TRBJ2-1; 8 nucleotides line up with TRBD2. From germline, CDR1 is SGDLS and CDR2 YYNGEE. Trimming cost V 6 bases and J 6 bases; bases outside gene matches: 17. This CDR3 is 17 amino acids long. This CDR3 is CASNSPGGTSLSNEQFF. CDR3 DNA sequence: TGTGCCAGCAATAGCCCGGGGGGGACTAGTCTTTCCAATGAGCAGTTCTTC.

This chain uses TRBV7-2 with TRBJ2-7; 9 bases agree with TRBD2. V lost 5 bases to trimming and J lost 2 bases; unmatched junction nucleotides: 7. The CDR3 has 15 residues. Germline V gives CDR1 SGHTA, CDR2 FQGNSA. The CDR3 DNA reads as TGTGCCAGCAGCCATAGCGGGAGTGGGACCTACGAGCAGTACTTC. Translated, it gives CASSHSGSGTYEQYF.

The chain recombines TRBV5-6 with TRBJ1-4, with a weak D call TRBD1 (6 bases). Trimming left V 5 bases short and J 8 bases short, with 19 bases between. Germline CDR1 and CDR2: SGHDT and YYEEEE. This CDR3 is built from 15 residues. The CDR3 bases are TGTGCCAGCAGTCGGGCCGGGGGGGCAATCGAAAAACTGTTTTTT. Protein: CASSRAGGAIEKLFF.

The J gene is TRBJ2-1, the V gene TRBV29-1; 11 positions agree with TRBD2. The CDR3 covers 13 residues. V trimming: 7 bases; J trimming: 12 bases; junction bases outside the gene matches: 11. Looked up from germline, CDR1 is SQVTM and CDR2 is ANQGSEA. CDR3 sequence reads: CSETSGSSPRQFF. The CDR3 region has the DNA TGCAGCGAAACTAGCGGGAGTTCCCCCCGGCAGTTCTTC.

The genes are TRBV19 and TRBJ1-3; tentatively, D is TRBD1 (6 bases). V lost 2 bases to trimming and J lost 2 bases, with 13 bases between them. Germline V gives CDR1 LNHDA, CDR2 SQIVND (reference sequence). This CDR3 contains 16 residues. CDR3 protein: CASSIRGTRTGNTIYF. In DNA form, the CDR3 reads TGTGCCAGTAGTATAAGGGGGACCAGAACTGGAAACACCATATATTTT.

This chain joins TRBV6-1 and TRBJ1-2; D unresolved. Trimming shortened V by 7 bases and J by 8 bases, and 8 bases separated the two germline ends. The CDR3 is made up of 10 amino acids. CDR1 MNHNS and CDR2 SASEGT come from the germline V gene. CDR3: CASIGEGYTF. The CDR3 coding sequence is TGTGCCAGCATCGGGGAAGGCTACACCTTC.

The rearrangement links TRBV18 to TRBJ2-7; 9 nucleotides align to TRBD2. Trimming took 5 bases from V and 7 from J; bases not matched to a gene: 6. The germline V gene has CDR1 KGHSH and CDR2 LQKENI. The CDR3 has 13 amino acids. CDR3 DNA: TGTGCCAGCTCAATAGCGGGAGTGGGGGAGCAGTACTTC. The encoded protein is CASSIAGVGEQYF.

The chain recombines TRBV5-1 with TRBJ2-7; D is ambiguous. This CDR3 spans 14 amino acids. In germline, CDR1 is SGHRS, CDR2 YFSETQ. Trimming pared 0 bases from V and 2 bases from J, leaving 9 bases between. The CDR3 protein is CASSLGGGTYEQYF. The CDR3 DNA sequence: TGCGCCAGCAGCTTGGGTGGCGGAACCTACGAGCAGTACTTC.